Listed below are T cell receptor beta chains from one sample, sequenced in a study of shared T cell receptors in the human thymus. Assay used: immunoSEQ multiplex PCR; TCRdb lists only in-frame clones, some missing. There are about 380,000 clones in the sample; around 93% occur only once, and roughly 0.02% lies in the top ten. Sequencing input: thymocytes. These TCRs come from a human donor. CDR3s include the opening cysteine and the closing phenylalanine or tryptophan. The D gene is left open where the match is weak. For some rows the clone size is stated as once, few or many, or as a class when expanded; others skip it.

size: -
J: TRBJ2-2
V: TRBV5-1
D: -
DNA: TGCGCCAGCACCCCCAGGGAGGCGAAATCCGGGGAGCTGTTTTTT
CDR3: CASTPREAKSGELFF

size: once
J: TRBJ2-1
V: TRBV28
D: -
DNA: TGTGCCAGCAGGGCCCGGGACGGAGGCTACAATGAGCAGTTCTTC
CDR3: CASRARDGGYNEQFF

size: -
J: TRBJ2-2
V: TRBV4-3
D: -
DNA: TGCGCCAGCAGCCAAGATTCGGAGACAGCTACCGGGGAGCTGTTTTTT
CDR3: CASSQDSETATGELFF

size: -
J: TRBJ1-3
V: TRBV7-9
D: TRBD1
DNA: TGTGCCAGCAGCCCTTCGGACAGGGGTTCTGGAAACACCATATATTTT
CDR3: CASSPSDRGSGNTIYF

size: -
J: TRBJ2-7
V: TRBV27
D: -
DNA: TGTGCCAGCAGTCTCTCGGACAGACTCCCCTACGAGCAGTACTTC
CDR3: CASSLSDRLPYEQYF

size: -
J: TRBJ2-1
V: TRBV5-4
D: -
DNA: TGTGCCAGCAGCTTGCTCCCGGACAAATTTCAAAAACAGTTCTTC
CDR3: CASSLLPDKFQKQFF

size: -
J: TRBJ2-7
V: TRBV29-1
D: TRBD2
DNA: TGCAGCGTGGCCCCGCTAGCGGGAGACCCCCACGAGCAGTACTTC
CDR3: CSVAPLAGDPHEQYF

size: -
J: TRBJ2-7
V: TRBV28
D: -
DNA: TGTGCCAGCACAAACGGTGCCTACGAGCAGTACTTC
CDR3: CASTNGAYEQYF

size: -
J: TRBJ1-3
V: TRBV28
D: TRBD1
DNA: TGTGCCAGCAGCAAAGGCCCAGGGGGCAGTGCTTCCTCTGGAAACACCATATATTTT
CDR3: CASSKGPGGSASSGNTIYF

size: -
J: TRBJ1-4
V: TRBV6-1
D: TRBD1
DNA: TGTGCCAGGTTTGGGCGGGACAGGCCTAATGAAAAACTGTTTTTT
CDR3: CARFGRDRPNEKLFF

size: -
J: TRBJ2-1
V: TRBV7-6
D: -
DNA: TGTGCCGTCCCCGGGACTTGGTGTAATATTGAGCAGTTCTTC
CDR3: CAVPGTWCNIEQFF

size: -
J: TRBJ1-2
V: TRBV14
D: TRBD1
DNA: TGTGCCAGCAGACGGGACAGGGGCGATGGCTACACCTTC
CDR3: CASRRDRGDGYTF

size: once
J: TRBJ1-5
V: TRBV5-7
D: -
DNA: TGTGCCAGCAGCTTGGCGGGACGAAATCAGCCCCAGCATTTT
CDR3: CASSLAGRNQPQHF

size: -
J: TRBJ1-2
V: TRBV6-1
D: -
DNA: TGTGCCAGCAGTGAAAAAGGGGACTCCCGGGCCAGCTTAGGGAGAGGCTACACCTTC
CDR3: CASSEKGDSRASLGRGYTF

size: -
J: TRBJ2-5
V: TRBV6-5
D: -
DNA: TGTGCCAGCACCCCGGGCGGGTTCACTCAAGAGACCCAGTACTTC
CDR3: CASTPGGFTQETQYF

size: -
J: TRBJ2-7
V: TRBV5-1
D: -
DNA: TGCGCCAGCAGGGACAGCTACGAGCAGTACTTC
CDR3: CASRDSYEQYF

size: once
J: TRBJ1-5
V: TRBV5-4
D: TRBD1
DNA: TGTGCCAGCAGCTCGGGTGGACAGGACGGTGGAGAGCCCCAGCATTTT
CDR3: CASSSGGQDGGEPQHF

size: once
J: TRBJ1-2
V: TRBV5-6
D: TRBD1
DNA: TGTGCCAGCACAGTTCCAGGGGGGGCCTATGGCTACACCTTC
CDR3: CASTVPGGAYGYTF

size: once
J: TRBJ2-3
V: TRBV6-6
D: TRBD2
DNA: TGTGCCAGCACAACGGGGGGTAATACGCAGTATTTT
CDR3: CASTTGGNTQYF

size: -
J: TRBJ1-4
V: TRBV11-2
D: -
DNA: TGTGCCAGCAGCCCTCTTGTAAGGGCAACTAATGAAAAACTGTTTTTT
CDR3: CASSPLVRATNEKLFF

size: -
J: TRBJ1-4
V: TRBV25-1
D: -
DNA: TGTGCCAGCAATAGGGGGAATGCAACTAATGAAAAACTGTTTTTT
CDR3: CASNRGNATNEKLFF

size: -
J: TRBJ2-3
V: TRBV25-1
D: -
DNA: TGTGCCAGCAGTGAATCCACCCGACCATGGGGCGCCACAGATACGCAGTATTTT
CDR3: CASSESTRPWGATDTQYF

size: -
J: TRBJ1-2
V: TRBV29-1
D: TRBD1
DNA: TGCAGCGTAGGGACAGGAACTAACTATGGCTACACCTTC
CDR3: CSVGTGTNYGYTF

size: -
J: TRBJ1-3
V: TRBV18
D: TRBD1
DNA: TGTGCCAGCTCATCCCGCGGGGACAGGGAGAGACCCGGGGGCCCTGGAAACACCATATATTTT
CDR3: CASSSRGDRERPGGPGNTIYF

size: once
J: TRBJ2-3
V: TRBV6-5
D: -
DNA: TGTGCCAGCAGTCCCACACACCTGGTCGGAGATACGCAGTATTTT
CDR3: CASSPTHLVGDTQYF

size: once
J: TRBJ1-1
V: TRBV30
D: -
DNA: TGTGCCTGGAGTTTCCCCAGGAGGAACACTGAAGCTTTCTTT
CDR3: CAWSFPRRNTEAFF

size: -
J: TRBJ2-7
V: TRBV28
D: -
DNA: TGTGCCAGCAATAGGACAGGGGGAAGCGGGAGGGCCGTCGAGCAGTACTTC
CDR3: CASNRTGGSGRAVEQYF

size: -
J: TRBJ2-1
V: TRBV5-4
D: TRBD2
DNA: TGTGCCAGCAGCTCCTTTTCTTTGCGGGAGGGCCAGTTCTGGGTAAATGAGCAGTTCTTC
CDR3: CASSSFSLREGQFWVNEQFF

size: -
J: TRBJ1-3
V: TRBV28
D: TRBD1
DNA: TGTGCCAGCAGGCGAGACAGGGGCAGAGAAAACACCATATATTTT
CDR3: CASRRDRGRENTIYF

size: -
J: TRBJ1-4
V: TRBV2
D: -
DNA: TGTGCCAGCCGGACAGACCTCGCAACTAATGAAAAACTGTTTTTT
CDR3: CASRTDLATNEKLFF